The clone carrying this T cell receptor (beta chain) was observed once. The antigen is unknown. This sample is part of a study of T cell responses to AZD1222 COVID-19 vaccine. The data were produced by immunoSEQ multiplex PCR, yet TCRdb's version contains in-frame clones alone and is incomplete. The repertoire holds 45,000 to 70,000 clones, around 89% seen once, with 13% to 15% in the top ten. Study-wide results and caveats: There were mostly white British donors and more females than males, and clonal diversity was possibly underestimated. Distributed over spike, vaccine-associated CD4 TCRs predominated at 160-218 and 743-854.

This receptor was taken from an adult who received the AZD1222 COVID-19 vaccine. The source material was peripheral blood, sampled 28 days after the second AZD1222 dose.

The CDR3 protein is CASSQSEGNLQPQHF. In DNA, the CDR3 is TGCGCCAGCAGTCAATCTGAAGGAAACCTACAGCCCCAGCATTTT. The chain uses TRBV23-1 and TRBJ1-5; no clear D. TRBV23-1 is flagged as an ORF with uncertain function. The CDR3 consists of 15 residues. Trimming cost V 0 bases and J 7 bases, with 13 bases left between them.